This TCR beta chain was profiled in a study of blood T cell repertoires in COVID-19. Study-wide context: From the United States, Italy and Spain came samples of acute and convalescent COVID-19. PBMCs, B-cell-depleted T cells, or T cells were the source of the cDNA or gDNA that made up the material.

Seattle researchers signed up patients amid active infection and tracked them longitudinally. In the original processing: For nucleated cells, counts were estimated from reference gene primer amplification. Method: immunoSEQ multiplex PCR; TCRdb's copy keeps in-frame clones and lacks some. V and J calls plus clone size are reproduced from that table; the DNA served to infer D and trimming. The sample has more than 300,000 clones; 88% are singletons. Germline trimming cut 1 base from V and 6 bases from J; bases unmatched to any gene: 4. The germline V gene has CDR1 SNHLY and CDR2 FYNNEI. This CDR3 spans 14 amino acids.

The TCR comes from a woman between 65 and 79 years old with COVID-19, enrolled during active disease. The chain is built from TRBV2 and TRBJ1-1, with TRBD1 matching over 8 bases. The source material was peripheral blood. DNA for the CDR3: TGTGCCAGCAGTGAAGGGACAGGGATCCCTGAAGCTTTCTTT. It is translated as CASSEGTGIPEAFF.